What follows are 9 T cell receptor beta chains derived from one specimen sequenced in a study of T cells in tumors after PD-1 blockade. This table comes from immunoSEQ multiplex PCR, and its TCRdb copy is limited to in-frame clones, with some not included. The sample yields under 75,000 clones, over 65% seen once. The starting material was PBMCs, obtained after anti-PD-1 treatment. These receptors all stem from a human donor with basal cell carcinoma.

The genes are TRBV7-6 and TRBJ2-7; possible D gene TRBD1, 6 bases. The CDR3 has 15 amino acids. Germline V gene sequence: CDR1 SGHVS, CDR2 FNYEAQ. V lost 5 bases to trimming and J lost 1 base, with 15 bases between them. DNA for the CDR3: TGTGCCAGCAGCAGTCAAATGGACAGTTCCTACGAGCAGTACTTC. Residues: CASSSQMDSSYEQYF.

CDR3 protein: CATSDGTGRSNQPQHF. CDR3 nucleotides: TGTGCCACCAGTGACGGGACAGGGAGGAGCAATCAGCCCCAGCATTTT. The gene calls are TRBV24-1 and TRBJ1-5; 9 nucleotides match TRBD1. Germline trimming cut 4 bases from V and 1 base from J; bases unmatched to any gene: 4. There are 16 residues in the CDR3. Looked up from germline, CDR1 is KGHDR and CDR2 is SFDVKD.

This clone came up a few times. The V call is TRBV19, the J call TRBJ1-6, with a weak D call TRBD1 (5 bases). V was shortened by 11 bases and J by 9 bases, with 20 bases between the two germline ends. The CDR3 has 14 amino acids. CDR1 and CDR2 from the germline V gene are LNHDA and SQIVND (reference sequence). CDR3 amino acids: CASRRRDVASPLHF. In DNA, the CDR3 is TGTGCCTCAAGAAGACGGGACGTGGCTTCACCCCTCCACTTT.

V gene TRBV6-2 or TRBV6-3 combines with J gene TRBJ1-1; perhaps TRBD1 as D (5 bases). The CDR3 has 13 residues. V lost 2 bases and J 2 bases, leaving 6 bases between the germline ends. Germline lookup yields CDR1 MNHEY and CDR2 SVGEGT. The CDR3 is CASSYRDNTEAFF. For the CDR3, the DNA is TGTGCCAGCAGTTACAGGGACAACACTGAAGCTTTCTTT.

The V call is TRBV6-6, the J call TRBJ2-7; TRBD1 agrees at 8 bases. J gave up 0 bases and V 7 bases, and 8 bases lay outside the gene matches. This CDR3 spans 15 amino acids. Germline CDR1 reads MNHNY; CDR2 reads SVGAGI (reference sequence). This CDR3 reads CASTQRDRSSYEQYF. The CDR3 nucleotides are TGTGCCAGCACCCAAAGGGACAGGAGCTCCTACGAGCAGTACTTC.

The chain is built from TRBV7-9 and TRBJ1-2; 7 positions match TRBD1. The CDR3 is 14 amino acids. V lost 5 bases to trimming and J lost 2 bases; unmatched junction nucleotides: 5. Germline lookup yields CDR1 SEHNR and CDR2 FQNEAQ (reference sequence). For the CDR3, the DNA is TGTGCCAGCAGCGACACAGGGGCAAACTATGGCTACACCTTC. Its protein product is CASSDTGANYGYTF.

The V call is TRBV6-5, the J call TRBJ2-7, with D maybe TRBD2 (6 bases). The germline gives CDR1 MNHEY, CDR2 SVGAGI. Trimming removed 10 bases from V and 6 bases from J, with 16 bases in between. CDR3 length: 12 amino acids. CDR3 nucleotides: TGTGCCACTTCCTTCGGAGGGCGCGAGCAGTACTTC. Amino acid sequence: CATSFGGREQYF.

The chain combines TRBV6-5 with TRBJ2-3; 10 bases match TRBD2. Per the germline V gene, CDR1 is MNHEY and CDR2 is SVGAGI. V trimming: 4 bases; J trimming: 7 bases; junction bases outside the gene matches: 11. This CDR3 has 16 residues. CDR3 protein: CASSSPLSGGTHTQYF. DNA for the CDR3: TGTGCCAGCAGTTCCCCCCTTAGCGGGGGGACTCATACGCAGTATTTT.

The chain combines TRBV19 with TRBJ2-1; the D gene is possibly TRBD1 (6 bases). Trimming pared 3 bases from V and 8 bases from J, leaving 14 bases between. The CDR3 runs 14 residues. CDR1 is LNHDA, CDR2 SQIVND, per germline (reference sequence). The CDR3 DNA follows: TGTGCCAGTAGTATGTGGCAGGGGAGCGATGAGCAGTTCTTC. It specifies CASSMWQGSDEQFF. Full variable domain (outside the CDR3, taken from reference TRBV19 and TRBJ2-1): DGGITQSPKYLFRKEGQNVTLSCEQNLNHDAMYWYRQDPGQGLRLIYYSQIVNDFQKGDIAEGYSVSREKKESFPLTVTSAQKNPTAFYLCASSMWQGSDEQFFGPGTRLTVL.